The sequence of this TCR beta chain was determined in a study of T cell repertoires in cytomegalovirus infection. Study overall: CMV infection and matching HLA type were both indicated by public TCR beta signatures.

Via MiXCR, TCRdb re-called the reads, giving one row per CDR3 protein. The table includes under 150,000 distinct CDR3 sequences, roughly 30% detected once. In this sample, this clonotype turned up many times. No antigen is known for it. Study-wide findings and caveats: Clonotypes of TCR beta that were HLA-C-restricted and CMV-specific dominated the ex vivo response. Totalled public TCR beta family frequency picked out people who carried CMV plus the relevant HLA.

Germline assignment: CDR1 MNHEY and CDR2 SVGAGI. V was pared by 5 bases and J by 3 bases, with 20 bases between. The CDR3 is made up of 16 amino acids. This material consisted of CD8+ T cells from cultured PBMCs, taken from culture after CMV antigen stimulation. The genes are TRBV6-5 and TRBJ2-7, with a weak D call TRBD1 (6 bases). The origin of this receptor is a human donor in good health (CMV status not recorded). Some clones in this sample may be carry-over from other donors' samples. Written as DNA, the CDR3 is TGTGCCAGCAGTCCGGGACACCTACCCAAACGCTACGAGCAGTACTTC. Its protein product is CASSPGHLPKRYEQYF.